The 13 T cell receptor beta chains given below trace back to one sample, sequenced in a study of patients and donors after allogeneic stem cell transplantation. A single record per CDR3 protein comes from TCRdb applying MiXCR to the RT-PCR reads. The sample has more than 55,000 distinct CDR3 sequences; less than 15% are singletons. Sequencing input: blood, either unsorted or a sorted T cell fraction (not recorded which). These receptors all stem from a human donor who was either an allogeneic HSCT recipient or a stem cell or donor lymphocyte infusion donor (not recorded which). It is not recorded whose cells these are; they may come from a transplant donor.

The chain combines TRBV3-1 with TRBJ1-1; tentatively, D is TRBD1 (5 bases). The CDR3 length is 12 residues. Trimming took off 2 bases at V and 9 bases at J, with 10 bases between the two ends. Germline CDR1 reads LGHDT; CDR2 reads YNNKEL (reference sequence). CDR3 bases: TGTGCCAGCAGCCAAACTGACAGTCAAGCTTTCTTT. Translated: CASSQTDSQAFF.

In this sample, this clonotype turned up a few times. The V gene is TRBV10-3, the J gene TRBJ2-1, with TRBD2 as a possible D gene (5 bases). The CDR3 covers 16 residues. With 4 bases removed from V and 1 base from J, the gap between germline ends came to 14 bases. The germline V gene has CDR1 ENHRY and CDR2 SYGVKD. CDR3 amino acids: CAISVSGLGSYNEQFF. DNA for the CDR3: TGTGCCATCAGTGTGTCCGGACTCGGGTCCTACAATGAGCAGTTCTTC.

Comment on this clonotype: A much larger clone sits a single nucleotide away, making a read error possible. The gene calls are TRBV29-1 and TRBJ1-1, with D hard to call. This CDR3 comprises 10 residues. CDR1 and CDR2 from the germline V gene are SQVTM and ANQGSEA. The CDR3 loop is CGVERPEAFF. The CDR3 nucleotides are TGCGGCGTTGAACGACCTGAAGCTTTCTTT.

Many counts were recorded for this clonotype. V gene TRBV6-5 combines with J gene TRBJ1-4; no definite D call. The CDR3 consists of 14 residues. Germline values: CDR1 MNHEY, CDR2 SVGAGI. The V and J ends lost 2 bases and 5 bases respectively, with 9 bases between them. CDR3 sequence (DNA): TGTGCCAGCAGTTACCTGTTGAACAATGAAAAACTGTTTTTT. Translating it yields CASSYLLNNEKLFF.

A note on this clonotype: Possible read error: a much larger clone is one base away. V and J are TRBV5-1 and TRBJ2-1, with D maybe TRBD2 (5 bases). CDR3 length equals 13 residues. Germline assignment: CDR1 SGHRS and CDR2 YFSETQ. The CDR3 DNA reads TGCGCCAGCAGTACGAGGGAATACAATCAGCAGTTCTTC. Amino acids: CASSTREYNQQFF. Using reference TRBV5-1 and TRBJ2-1 for the parts outside the CDR3, the full variable domain is KAGVTQTPRYLIKTRGQQVTLSCSPISGHRSVSWYQQTPGQGLQFLFEYFSETQRNKGNFPGRFSGRQFSNSRSEMNVSTLELGDSALYLCASSTREYNQQFFGPGTRLTVL.

This chain links TRBV5-6 with TRBJ2-3; D is ambiguous. The germline V gene has CDR1 SGHDT and CDR2 YYEEEE. Deletions cut 2 bases from V and 5 bases from J, with 6 bases between. The CDR3 has 12 residues. The CDR3 sequence is CASSFLVDTQYF. The CDR3 DNA sequence: TGTGCCAGCAGCTTTTTGGTAGATACGCAGTATTTT.

This clonotype was seen only a few times. The V and J genes are TRBV7-2 and TRBJ2-5; 11 bases are a match to TRBD2. This CDR3 is 16 amino acids long. V was pared by 5 bases and J by 2 bases, with 7 bases of the junction left unmatched. CDR1 and CDR2 from the germline V gene are SGHTA and FQGNSA. As DNA, the CDR3 is TGTGCCAGCAGCCGCGCGGGACTAGCGGTTCAAGAGACCCAGTACTTC. It codes for CASSRAGLAVQETQYF.

This clonotype appeared a few times. The chain joins TRBV12-3 or TRBV12-4 to TRBJ2-3, with 8 bases fitting TRBD1. With 2 bases clipped from V and 2 bases from J, the junction kept 3 bases outside the gene matches. CDR3 length equals 15 residues. The CDR3 nucleotides read TGTGCCAGCAGTTTACGACAGGGGACCACAGATACGCAGTATTTT. It translates to CASSLRQGTTDTQYF.

This clonotype came up a few times. The chain couples TRBV6-1 to TRBJ2-7, with unresolved D. The V end lost 6 bases, the J end lost 0 bases, and 12 bases lay between the germline ends. CDR1 is MNHNS, CDR2 SASEGT, per germline. The CDR3 spans 14 residues. This CDR3 reads CASSRDSISYEQYF. The CDR3 DNA is TGTGCCAGCAGCCGAGATTCGATCTCCTACGAGCAGTACTTC.

This clonotype has more than one count but fewer than ten. J is TRBJ2-1 and V is TRBV7-2; D is perhaps TRBD2 (6 bases). The germline gives CDR1 SGHTA, CDR2 FQGNSA. V was shortened by 5 bases and J by 12 bases, with 17 bases between the two germline ends. The CDR3 spans 13 residues. CDR3 region: CASSRSVGGGQFF. The CDR3 DNA sequence: TGTGCCAGCAGCCGCTCCGTGGGGGGAGGGCAGTTCTTC. Full variable domain (missing parts from reference TRBV7-2 and TRBJ2-1): GAGVSQSPSNKVTEKGKDVELRCDPISGHTALYWYRQSLGQGLEFLIYFQGNSAPDKSGLPSDRFSAERTGGSVSTLTIQRTQQEDSAVYLCASSRSVGGGQFFGPGTRLTVL.

V usage is TRBV30 and J usage is TRBJ1-2, with D tentatively TRBD1 (5 bases). The CDR3 has 14 residues. V lost 0 bases and J 8 bases, leaving 16 bases between the germline ends. Per the germline V gene, CDR1 is GTSNPN and CDR2 is SVGIG (reference sequence). In nucleotides, the CDR3 is TGTGCCTGGAGTGTACTAGAGGGGTACGAGGGCTACACCTTC. It specifies CAWSVLEGYEGYTF.

The sample holds a few counts of this clonotype. The V gene is TRBV18, the J gene TRBJ1-2; no firm D call. The V gene's germline CDR1 is KGHSH and CDR2 LQKENI. Trimming stripped 6 bases from V and 2 bases from J, with 13 bases between. CDR3 length equals 14 residues. The CDR3 nucleotides are TGTGCCAGCTCGCAAGGTCCAGTAAACTATGGCTACACCTTC. Residues: CASSQGPVNYGYTF.

This clonotype was seen a handful of times. The chain employs TRBV7-9 and TRBJ2-4; a weak D match, TRBD1 (5 bases). V lost 7 bases, J lost 0 bases, and 16 bases lay in between. Germline V gives CDR1 SEHNR, CDR2 FQNEAQ (reference sequence). The CDR3 spans 16 residues. The CDR3 bases are TGTGCCAGCACCTCGCGGTCAGGGTCAGCCAAAAACATTCAGTACTTC. Translating it yields CASTSRSGSAKNIQYF.